The present TCR beta chain was sequenced within a study of shared clonotypes between healthy human individuals. Study at large: Those who served as donors were a couple of women and a few men between the ages of 18 and 49. The study, taken as a whole, reports: Among donors, clonotype sharing was expected to be affected by sequencing depth.

About this clone: Antigen unknown.

The CDR3 covers 15 residues. Germline V gene sequence: CDR1 MDHEN, CDR2 SYDVKM. Unmatched junction bases numbered 3, after V lost 4 bases and J lost 0 bases. TCRdb's table, derived via immunoSEQ multiplex PCR, lists solely in-frame clones and lacks some. This table has approximately 440,000 clones, approximately 77% appearing once. This rearrangement joins TRBV28 to TRBJ2-1; 7 bases match TRBD1. Sequencing input: PBMCs. The clonotype originates from a woman aged 40 to 49 in good health. Some clones in this sample may be carry-over from other donors' samples. Here the CDR3 DNA reads TGTGCCAGCAGTTCGACAGGGAGCTCCTACAATGAGCAGTTCTTC. Protein sequence: CASSSTGSSYNEQFF.